One and the same sample provided the 5 T cell receptor beta chains below, sequenced in a study of cytotoxic CD8 clonotypes in ibrutinib-treated CLL. Sequencing used immunoSEQ multiplex PCR; TCRdb keeps in-frame clones, though not all of them. The sample includes 160,000 or so clones, about 88% of them seen just once. Sequenced here: PBMCs, sampled at disease progression, from a patient treated with ibrutinib. These receptors came from a human donor with chronic lymphocytic leukemia.

J is TRBJ1-1 and V is TRBV6-1, with D uncertain. The germline gives CDR1 MNHNS, CDR2 SASEGT. The CDR3 length is 14 residues. Trimming removed 10 bases at V and 3 bases at J, with 18 bases between. The CDR3 sequence: CATTRTEAYTEAFF. The CDR3 DNA reads as TGTGCCACCACCCGTACAGAAGCGTACACTGAAGCTTTCTTT.

This chain connects TRBV11-2 to TRBJ2-1; D is ambiguous. CDR1 is SGHAT, CDR2 FQNNGV, per germline. CDR3 length: 15 residues. With 7 bases removed from V and 2 bases from J, the gap between germline ends came to 15 bases. For the CDR3, the DNA is TGTGCCAGCACCCCCGCTACCATCGCCTACAATGAGCAGTTCTTC. This codes for CASTPATIAYNEQFF.

The chain links TRBV6-6 to TRBJ2-7, with 7 bases matching TRBD2. V was clipped by 2 bases and J by 2 bases; unmatched bases: 6. The CDR3 loop spans 15 amino acids. In germline, CDR1 is MNHNY, CDR2 SVGAGI (reference sequence). The CDR3 nucleotides read TGTGCCAGCAGTTACGGCGCGGGAGTCCCCTACGAGCAGTACTTC. It specifies CASSYGAGVPYEQYF.

The chain links TRBV6-1 to TRBJ1-2; 10 nucleotides match TRBD1. From germline, CDR1 is MNHNS and CDR2 SASEGT. V trimming: 3 bases; J trimming: 1 base; junction bases outside the gene matches: 2. The length of the CDR3 is 15 residues. The CDR3 region is CASSEGTGDNYGYTF. CDR3 DNA sequence: TGTGCCAGCAGTGAGGGGACAGGGGATAACTATGGCTACACCTTC.

This clone was recorded once. V and J are TRBV5-8 and TRBJ1-1, with 12 bases fitting TRBD1. Trimming took 4 bases from V and 7 from J; bases not matched to a gene: 8. Germline V gene sequence: CDR1 SGHTS, CDR2 YDEGEE. CDR3 length equals 15 residues. CDR3 in DNA: TGTGCCAGCAGCCGAACCGGGACAGGGGGCCTTGAAGCTTTCTTT. Translated: CASSRTGTGGLEAFF.